The clone carrying this T cell receptor beta chain has only one observation. Antigen: not known. The entry originates in a study of human versus mouse CDR3 diversity and MHC coevolution. Study-wide results and caveats: Mice had fewer CDR3 deletions and insertions than humans on average.

The assay was immunoSEQ multiplex PCR, and TCRdb's table has in-frame clones only and misses some. The sample yields about 81,000 clones, approximately 92% seen once. The CDR3 length is 18 residues. Germline V CDR1 and CDR2: LNHNV, YYDKDF (reference sequence). V trimming: 4 bases; J trimming: 7 bases; junction bases outside the gene matches: 10. This receptor was identified in a person aged 25 to 69 in good health. The sequenced sample consisted of naive CD4+ T cells from blood. Subset here: CD45RO-negative CD62L-positive naive CD4 T cells. The V call is TRBV15, the J call TRBJ2-2; 15 bases are a match to TRBD2. CDR3 residues: CATSTIGLAGGPVGELFF. CDR3 sequence (DNA): TGTGCCACCAGCACGATTGGACTAGCGGGAGGGCCAGTCGGGGAGCTGTTTTTT.